The rows below give T cell receptor beta chains drawn from one sample of a study of T cells in Graves' hyperthyroidism and ophthalmopathy. TCRdb reprocessed the multiplex PCR reads with MiXCR, giving one entry per CDR3 protein. The sample records 600,000 to 700,000 distinct CDR3 sequences, about 45% being singletons. Input material: peripheral blood or thyroid tissue (not recorded which). Source of these receptors: an adult man with Graves' disease, either hyperthyroidism or ophthalmopathy (not recorded which). Both conserved end residues are part of each CDR3. Each record gives: V gene, clone size, CDR3 length, J gene, D gene, CDR3 protein, CDR3 DNA. A D gene is named only where the DNA matches it firmly. The size entry is marked missing in some rows and otherwise reads once, few, many or a size class.

v_call: TRBV15
clone_size: -
cdr3_length: 14
j_call: TRBJ1-6
d_call: -
cdr3_aa: CATSRQGTGSPLHF
cdr3_nt: TGTGCCACCAGCAGACAGGGTACGGGATCACCCCTCCACTTT

v_call: TRBV19
clone_size: few
cdr3_length: 15
j_call: TRBJ2-7
d_call: TRBD1
cdr3_aa: CASRNQGQGAYEQYF
cdr3_nt: TGTGCCAGTAGGAATCAGGGACAGGGGGCTTACGAGCAGTACTTC

v_call: TRBV7-8
clone_size: -
cdr3_length: 14
j_call: TRBJ2-7
d_call: TRBD2
cdr3_aa: CASSSSSGAYEQYF
cdr3_nt: TGTGCCAGCAGCTCCAGTAGCGGGGCCTACGAGCAGTACTTC

v_call: TRBV7-2
clone_size: many
cdr3_length: 14
j_call: TRBJ2-7
d_call: -
cdr3_aa: CASSPTGSSYEQYF
cdr3_nt: TGTGCCAGCAGTCCCACAGGGTCGTCCTACGAGCAGTACTTC

v_call: TRBV19
clone_size: -
cdr3_length: 17
j_call: TRBJ1-6
d_call: TRBD1
cdr3_aa: CASNPGQGMGYNSPLHF
cdr3_nt: TGTGCCAGTAATCCGGGACAGGGGATGGGGTATAATTCACCCCTCCACTTT

v_call: TRBV10-3
clone_size: -
cdr3_length: 11
j_call: TRBJ1-5
d_call: -
cdr3_aa: CAIGARQPQHF
cdr3_nt: TGTGCCATCGGGGCCAGGCAGCCCCAGCATTTT

v_call: TRBV15
clone_size: -
cdr3_length: 16
j_call: TRBJ2-5
d_call: TRBD2
cdr3_aa: CATSSTSGRESETQYF
cdr3_nt: TGTGCCACCAGCAGCACTAGCGGGAGGGAGTCGGAGACCCAGTACTTC

v_call: TRBV7-6
clone_size: many
cdr3_length: 11
j_call: TRBJ2-7
d_call: -
cdr3_aa: CASSLTNEQYF
cdr3_nt: TGTGCCAGCAGCTTGACAAACGAGCAGTACTTC

v_call: TRBV7-2
clone_size: many
cdr3_length: 15
j_call: TRBJ1-6
d_call: TRBD1
cdr3_aa: CASSLDRGINSPLHF
cdr3_nt: TGTGCCAGCAGCCTGGACAGGGGAATCAATTCACCCCTCCACTTT

v_call: TRBV9
clone_size: -
cdr3_length: 14
j_call: TRBJ1-1
d_call: TRBD1
cdr3_aa: CASSDRGSDTEAFF
cdr3_nt: TGTGCCAGCAGCGACAGGGGGTCGGACACTGAAGCTTTCTTT